A single sample is the source of the 18 T cell receptor beta chains below, sequenced in a study of T cell responses to AZD1222 COVID-19 vaccine. The assay was immunoSEQ multiplex PCR, and TCRdb's table has in-frame clones only and misses some. The sample has about 130,000 clones, over 75% seen once. The sample was peripheral blood, taken on day 0 of MenACWY control vaccination. The receptors come from an adult in good health.

This chain uses TRBV15 with TRBJ2-1; a weak D match, TRBD1 (5 bases). CDR3 length equals 15 residues. V dropped 3 bases and J dropped 1 base, with 10 bases sitting between them. Germline CDR1 and CDR2: LNHNV and YYDKDF (reference sequence). The CDR3 sequence: CATSSAGASYNEQFF. CDR3 coding DNA: TGTGCCACCAGCAGCGCTGGGGCTTCCTACAATGAGCAGTTCTTC.

The rearrangement joins TRBV6-1 to TRBJ1-5; the D is unclear. The germline V and J ends were trimmed by 3 bases and 6 bases, with 21 bases remaining between them. The germline gives CDR1 MNHNS, CDR2 SASEGT. This CDR3 spans 17 amino acids. CDR3 sequence (DNA): TGTGCCAGCAGTGATCTTAACGCGGGTCGAATAGGTCAGCCCCAGCATTTT. This sequence encodes CASSDLNAGRIGQPQHF.

The chain recombines TRBV28 with TRBJ2-2; D is unresolved. The CDR3 is 13 residues long. V lost 5 bases to trimming and J lost 2 bases, with 6 bases between them. Germline V gene data show CDR1 as MDHEN and CDR2 as SYDVKM. The CDR3 loop is CASSPRNTGELFF. CDR3 DNA: TGTGCCAGCAGTCCACGAAACACCGGGGAGCTGTTTTTT.

The chain uses TRBV6-1 and TRBJ2-7; maybe TRBD2 (7 bases). Per the germline V gene, CDR1 is MNHNS and CDR2 is SASEGT. CDR3 length: 16 amino acids. Deletions cut 4 bases from V and 3 bases from J, with 19 bases between. This CDR3 is CASSVEGGTLDYEQYF. CDR3 sequence (DNA): TGTGCCAGCAGTGTTGAGGGGGGGACCTTAGACTACGAGCAGTACTTC.

The rearrangement uses TRBV12-5 and TRBJ2-1, with TRBD1 as a possible D gene (5 bases). Germline CDR1 LGHNT, CDR2 FRNRAP. CDR3 length: 14 amino acids. Trimming shortened V by 4 bases and J by 9 bases, and 16 bases separated the two germline ends. The CDR3 loop is CASGSKGISGEQFF. CDR3 bases: TGTGCTAGTGGTTCGAAGGGGATATCGGGTGAGCAGTTCTTC.

This clone occurred a few times. The chain is built from TRBV2 and TRBJ2-2; 7 nucleotides match TRBD1. The CDR3 covers 15 residues. V lost 8 bases and J lost 4; bases outside the gene matches: 10. Germline assignment: CDR1 SNHLY and CDR2 FYNNEI. The DNA for the CDR3 is TGTGCCAGCCGCCAGGGACAGAGGACCACCGGGGAGCTGTTTTTT. Amino acid sequence: CASRQGQRTTGELFF.

The chain combines TRBV27 with TRBJ2-7; the match to TRBD2 covers 8 bases. The V segment lost 6 bases and the J segment 1 base; nucleotides outside the gene matches: 8. The germline V gene has CDR1 MNHEY and CDR2 SMNVEV (reference sequence). The length of the CDR3 is 15 residues. The CDR3 loop reads CASRNRGGISYEQYF. As DNA, the CDR3 is TGTGCCAGCAGAAACCGCGGGGGGATATCCTACGAGCAGTACTTC.

This clone is a singleton in its sample. This rearrangement joins TRBV7-6 to TRBJ2-7; TRBD2 matches at 11 bases. J gave up 4 bases and V 6 bases, and 11 bases lay outside the gene matches. This CDR3 is built from 16 residues. The germline gives CDR1 SGHVS, CDR2 FNYEAQ. CDR3 in amino acids: CASSLSTSGSSYEQYF. As DNA, the CDR3 is TGTGCCAGCAGTCTTTCAACTAGCGGGAGTTCTTACGAGCAGTACTTC. The full variable domain, completed using reference TRBV7-6 and TRBJ2-7, is GAGVSQSPRYKVTKRGQDVALRCDPISGHVSLYWYRQALGQGPEFLTYFNYEAQQDKSGLPNDRFSAERPEGSISTLTIQRTEQRDSAMYRCASSLSTSGSSYEQYFGPGTRLTVT.

The chain combines TRBV27 with TRBJ2-7, with 10 positions matching TRBD2. The V gene's germline CDR1 is MNHEY and CDR2 SMNVEV (reference sequence). This CDR3 region has 16 residues. The junction had 6 bases not matched to a gene; V was cut back by 0 bases and J by 4 bases. The CDR3 DNA reads as TGTGCCAGCAGTTTATCGGGAGTAGCGGGAGGATACGAGCAGTACTTC. It yields the protein CASSLSGVAGGYEQYF.

This clone was recorded a few times. The chain couples TRBV5-1 to TRBJ2-1; TRBD2 is a possible D gene (5 bases). This CDR3 comprises 16 residues. The V end lost 0 bases, the J end lost 0 bases, and 10 bases lay between the germline ends. CDR1 is SGHRS and CDR2 is YFSETQ in the germline V gene. CDR3 in DNA: TGCGCCAGCAGCTTGGTACGTACTAGCTCCTACAATGAGCAGTTCTTC. It yields the protein CASSLVRTSSYNEQFF.

V is TRBV9 and J is TRBJ1-1; D not resolved. Germline V gene data show CDR1 as SGDLS and CDR2 as YYNGEE. The CDR3 length is 13 residues. V lost 3 bases and J 4 bases, leaving 10 bases between the germline ends. The CDR3 DNA is TGTGCCAGCAGCGCCACAGCGGCCACTGAAGCTTTCTTT. Its protein product is CASSATAATEAFF.

J is TRBJ1-4 and V is TRBV27; D is ambiguous. The CDR3 runs to 16 residues. The germline V and J ends were trimmed by 4 bases and 1 base, with 13 bases remaining between them. The V gene's germline CDR1 is MNHEY and CDR2 SMNVEV (reference sequence). The CDR3 region is CASSSLATVTNEKLFF. Written as DNA, the CDR3 is TGTGCCAGCAGTTCCCTCGCTACGGTAACTAATGAAAAACTGTTTTTT.

There are a few counts of this clone. V usage is TRBV18 and J usage is TRBJ1-1, with D tentatively TRBD1 (5 bases). V dropped 3 bases and J dropped 5 bases, with 19 bases sitting between them. This CDR3 is 16 amino acids long. Germline V lookup: CDR1 KGHSH, CDR2 LQKENI. CDR3 in amino acids: CASSPNTPRGRTEAFF. The CDR3 DNA is TGTGCCAGCTCACCGAATACGCCTCGGGGGAGGACTGAAGCTTTCTTT.

In DNA form, the CDR3 reads TGTGCCAGCAGCTTGACGGGAGTGGCTCGCAACGAGCAGTTCTTC. This encodes CASSLTGVARNEQFF. The chain recombines TRBV5-4 with TRBJ2-1; tentatively, D is TRBD2 (6 bases). V was shortened by 1 base and J by 10 bases, with 18 bases between the two germline ends. The CDR3 contains 15 residues. Germline V gene sequence: CDR1 SGHNT, CDR2 YYREEE (reference sequence).

The chain uses TRBV6-5 and TRBJ1-2; D may be TRBD1 (6 bases). The CDR3 is 12 residues long. Germline CDR1 and CDR2: MNHEY and SVGAGI. Trimming shortened V by 7 bases and J by 5 bases, and 11 bases separated the two germline ends. CDR3 residues: CASTQGSYGYTF. Here the CDR3 DNA reads TGTGCCAGCACCCAGGGGAGTTATGGCTACACCTTC.

The rearrangement joins TRBV5-6 to TRBJ1-4; D is unclear. Germline V CDR1 and CDR2: SGHDT, YYEEEE. The CDR3 runs 13 residues. With 4 bases removed from V and 5 bases from J, the gap between germline ends came to 9 bases. CDR3 nucleotide sequence: TGTGCCAGCAGCCGCCAGCCAAATGAAAAACTGTTTTTT. Its translation is CASSRQPNEKLFF. The full variable domain, its missing parts supplied by reference TRBV5-6 and TRBJ1-4, is DAGVTQSPTHLIKTRGQQVTLRCSPKSGHDTVSWYQQALGQGPQFIFQYYEEEERQRGNFPDRFSGHQFPNYSSELNVNALLLGDSALYLCASSRQPNEKLFFGSGTQLSVL.

This clone showed up just once. This chain links TRBV28 with TRBJ1-2; 12 nucleotides align to TRBD1. Trimming took 5 bases from V and 4 from J; bases not matched to a gene: 5. The CDR3 is made up of 15 amino acids. Germline V gives CDR1 MDHEN, CDR2 SYDVKM. In DNA form, the CDR3 reads TGTGCCAGCAGTATCCGGGACAGGGGGCTCTATGGCTACACCTTC. Encoded protein: CASSIRDRGLYGYTF.

The chain employs TRBV6-4 and TRBJ1-3; D not certain. V was cut by 6 bases and J by 4 bases, with 10 bases left in between. CDR3 size: 13 residues. Germline CDR1 reads MRHNA; CDR2 reads SNTAGT. CDR3 protein: CASSPQGGNTIYF. As DNA, the CDR3 is TGTGCCAGCAGCCCCCAAGGGGGAAACACCATATATTTT.